Reported below is one TCR beta chain. Its antigen is not identified. The method was immunoSEQ multiplex PCR; TCRdb's version includes in-frame clones alone and lacks a portion of them. Of tens of thousands of clones detected, roughly 90% appear once; the ten largest clones hold roughly 2.6%. This entry comes from a study of T cell clones after liver transplantation. Notes on the study in general: A larger donor-reactive than third-party decline suggested partial antigen-specific deletion.

This clonotype originated in a human donor who received a liver transplant. Material: CD4+ T cells from blood, obtained before liver transplant.

In DNA, the CDR3 is TGCAGTGCCCCTGGGGTCTACGAGCAGTACTTC. As protein: CSAPGVYEQYF. The V and J genes are TRBV20-1 and TRBJ2-7; D ambiguous. From germline, CDR1 is DFQATT and CDR2 SNEGSKA (reference sequence). The CDR3 totals 11 residues. Trimming removed 6 bases at V and 3 bases at J, with 9 bases between.